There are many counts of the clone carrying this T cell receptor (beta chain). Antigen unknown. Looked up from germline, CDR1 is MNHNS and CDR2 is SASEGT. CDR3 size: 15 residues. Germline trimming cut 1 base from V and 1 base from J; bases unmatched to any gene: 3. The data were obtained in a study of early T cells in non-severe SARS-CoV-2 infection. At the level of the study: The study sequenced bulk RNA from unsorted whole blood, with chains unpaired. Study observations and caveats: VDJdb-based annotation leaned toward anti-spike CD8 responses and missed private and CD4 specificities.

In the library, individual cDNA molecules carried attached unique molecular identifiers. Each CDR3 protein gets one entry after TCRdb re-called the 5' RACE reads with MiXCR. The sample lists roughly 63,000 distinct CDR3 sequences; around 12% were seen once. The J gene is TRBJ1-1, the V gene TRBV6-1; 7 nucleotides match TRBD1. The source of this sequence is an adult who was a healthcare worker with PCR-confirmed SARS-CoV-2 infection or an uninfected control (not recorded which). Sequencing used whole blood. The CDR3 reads CASSEVRGQNTEAFF. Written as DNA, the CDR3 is TGTGCCAGCAGTGAAGTAAGGGGGCAGAACACTGAAGCTTTCTTT.